The clone carrying this TCR beta chain appeared a few times. Primers included in the PCR were 60 Vbeta and 13 Jbeta primers. TCRdb keeps only in-frame clones here, not all; method: immunoSEQ multiplex PCR. Of 90,000 to 100,000 clones listed, over 65% are singletons. CDR3 length: 14 amino acids. V lost 2 bases, J lost 7 bases, and 0 bases stayed unmatched. CDR1 and CDR2 (germline): MRHNA, SNTAGT. This entry comes from a study of cytomegalovirus exposure and HLA in healthy donors. The receptor's source is a man aged 25 to 40 in good health and CMV-seronegative. V is TRBV6-4 and J is TRBJ2-1; the match to TRBD2 covers 12 bases. The sequencing sample was made of PBMCs. The CDR3, as DNA: TGTGCCAGCAGTGACGGGACTAGCGGGAATGAGCAGTTCTTC. Translating it yields CASSDGTSGNEQFF.